This paragraph covers one T cell receptor beta chain sequence. CDR1 and CDR2 (germline): MNHEY, SVGAGI. The CDR3 has 15 residues. V lost 0 bases, J lost 2 bases, and 8 bases lay in between. The sample belongs to a study of T cell changes during pregnancy in multiple sclerosis. TCRdb's copy holds only in-frame clones and misses some; the assay was immunoSEQ multiplex PCR. Here the sample spans fewer than 60,000 clones, 92% being singletons. The clonotype originates from a female donor with multiple sclerosis, enrolled in a pregnancy study. Here the sequenced sample was CD4+ T cells from peripheral blood mononuclear cells, taken after pregnancy. V gene TRBV6-5 combines with J gene TRBJ1-3; D is possibly TRBD1 (5 bases). CDR3 sequence (DNA): TGTGCCAGCAGTTACTCCCCGGGGGCTGGAAACACCATATATTTT. Translated, it gives CASSYSPGAGNTIYF.